Following are 29 T cell receptor beta chains from one sample sequenced in a study of blood T cell repertoires in COVID-19. Only in-frame clones appear in the TCRdb table, and some are missing; sequencing was by immunoSEQ multiplex PCR. The sample has fewer than 100,000 clones, about 80% seen once. Sequencing used peripheral blood. These receptors were taken from a man aged 50-59 years with acute or convalescent COVID-19.

The chain combines TRBV9 with TRBJ2-3; TRBD2 aligns across 9 bases. This CDR3 contains 15 residues. The trim removed 0 bases at V and 11 bases at J, leaving 10 bases unmatched. Germline loops: CDR1 SGDLS, CDR2 YYNGEE. For the CDR3, the DNA is TGTGCCAGCAGCGTAGAGTGGGCCTCGCGGGGGGGGCAGTATTTT. This gives the protein CASSVEWASRGGQYF. Full variable domain (outside the CDR3, taken from reference TRBV9 and TRBJ2-3): DSGVTQTPKHLITATGQRVTLRCSPRSGDLSVYWYQQSLDQGLQFLIQYYNGEERAKGNILERFSAQQFPDLHSELNLSSLELGDSALYFCASSVEWASRGGQYFGPGTRLTVL.

The chain recombines TRBV18 with TRBJ2-1, with a tentative D call TRBD2 (5 bases). V lost 3 bases and J lost 0, with 9 bases in between. The CDR3 extends over 15 amino acids. Germline CDR1 KGHSH, CDR2 LQKENI. CDR3 sequence reads: CASSPGESSYNEQFF. The CDR3 DNA follows: TGTGCCAGCTCACCCGGGGAAAGCTCCTACAATGAGCAGTTCTTC. The variable domain in full, with the rest retrieved from reference TRBV18 and TRBJ2-1, is NAGVMQNPRHLVRRRGQEARLRCSPMKGHSHVYWYRQLPEEGLKFMVYLQKENIIDESGMPKERFSAEFPKEGPSILRIQQVVRGDSAAYFCASSPGESSYNEQFFGPGTRLTVL.

The rearrangement uses TRBV7-3 and TRBJ2-1, with TRBD2 matching over 9 bases. Germline V gene sequence: CDR1 SGHTA, CDR2 FQGTGA. The ends lost 0 bases at V and 2 bases at J; junction bases unmatched: 5. The CDR3 sequence is 17 residues long. The CDR3 coding sequence is TGTGCCAGCAGCTTAACGACGACTAGCGGAGCCTACAATGAGCAGTTCTTC. Its translation is CASSLTTTSGAYNEQFF.

J is TRBJ1-4 and V is TRBV5-1; TRBD1 might be the D (6 bases). V gave up 5 bases and J gave up 3 bases, with 17 bases separating them. This CDR3 is 16 amino acids long. The V gene's germline CDR1 is SGHRS and CDR2 YFSETQ. The CDR3 here is CASSLQGVGANEKLFF. The CDR3 bases are TGCGCCAGCAGTTTACAGGGTGTCGGAGCTAATGAAAAACTGTTTTTT.

The genes are TRBV9 and TRBJ1-2; 8 nucleotides align to TRBD1. CDR3 length equals 12 residues. The germline V gene encodes CDR1 SGDLS and CDR2 YYNGEE. V trimming: 4 bases; J trimming: 8 bases; junction bases outside the gene matches: 4. CDR3 bases: TGTGCCAGCAGCCAGACAGGGGTCGGCTACACCTTC. Protein product: CASSQTGVGYTF.

This sequence joins TRBV2 and TRBJ2-5; D possibly corresponds to TRBD1 (5 bases). The CDR3 spans 15 residues. V lost 6 bases and J lost 0, with 14 bases in between. Germline values: CDR1 SNHLY, CDR2 FYNNEI. The CDR3 DNA reads TGTGCCAGCAGGCTACAGGTGGGGTACCAAGAGACCCAGTACTTC. It yields the protein CASRLQVGYQETQYF.

The chain is built from TRBV18 and TRBJ2-4; TRBD2 might be the D (6 bases). Germline V gene data show CDR1 as KGHSH and CDR2 as LQKENI. CDR3 length equals 15 residues. The ends were cut back, 3 bases at V and 0 bases at J, with 9 bases in the middle. The CDR3 loop reads CASSPKGGAKNIQYF. DNA of the CDR3: TGTGCCAGCTCACCGAAGGGAGGAGCCAAAAACATTCAGTACTTC.

The J gene is TRBJ2-5, the V gene TRBV9; possible D gene TRBD2, 6 bases. The germline V gene encodes CDR1 SGDLS and CDR2 YYNGEE. CDR3 length: 14 amino acids. The V and J ends lost 0 bases and 10 bases respectively, with 16 bases between them. CDR3 sequence: CASSVVELASYQYF. The CDR3 bases are TGTGCCAGCAGCGTAGTTGAACTAGCCTCCTACCAGTACTTC.

The chain uses TRBV12-5 and TRBJ1-1; D gene ambiguous. Germline V gene lookup returns CDR1 LGHNT and CDR2 FRNRAP. The CDR3 runs 14 residues. V lost 1 base and J lost 6, with 12 bases in between. This chain's CDR3 is CASGLEESRAEAFF. The CDR3 nucleotides are TGTGCTAGTGGTTTGGAGGAGAGTCGAGCTGAAGCTTTCTTT.

This clone was seen only a few times. V usage is TRBV13 and J usage is TRBJ2-7; 7 bases line up with TRBD2. The CDR3 loop spans 16 amino acids. V gave up 5 bases and J gave up 2 bases; unmatched junction bases: 12. The germline V gene encodes CDR1 PRHDT and CDR2 FYEKMQ (reference sequence). The CDR3 DNA sequence: TGTGCCAGCAGCCTCAGACGCCTAGCGGAAGCCTACGAGCAGTACTTC. Encoded protein: CASSLRRLAEAYEQYF.

The chain joins TRBV19 to TRBJ2-7, with D tentatively TRBD1 (5 bases). Germline lookup yields CDR1 LNHDA and CDR2 SQIVND (reference sequence). The CDR3 has 13 residues. V was clipped by 5 bases and J by 0 bases, with 8 bases between them. The CDR3 here is CASSGGASYEQYF. The CDR3 DNA follows: TGTGCCAGTAGTGGTGGGGCCTCCTACGAGCAGTACTTC. Using reference TRBV19 and TRBJ2-7 for the parts outside the CDR3, the full variable domain is DGGITQSPKYLFRKEGQNVTLSCEQNLNHDAMYWYRQDPGQGLRLIYYSQIVNDFQKGDIAEGYSVSREKKESFPLTVTSAQKNPTAFYLCASSGGASYEQYFGPGTRLTVT.

The gene calls are TRBV3-1 (or the pseudogene TRBV3-2) and TRBJ1-4; perhaps TRBD1 as D (5 bases). The CDR3 has 14 amino acids. Trimming removed 6 bases at V and 8 bases at J, with 16 bases between. Per the germline V gene, CDR1 is LGHDT and CDR2 is YNNKEL (reference sequence). CDR3 residues: CASSSATKGEKLFF. CDR3 coding DNA: TGTGCCAGCAGTTCAGCTACTAAGGGGGAAAAACTGTTTTTT.

The chain carries TRBV5-5 and TRBJ1-6; D perhaps matches TRBD1 (5 bases). The V gene lost 1 base and the J gene lost 5 bases, with 10 bases spanning the gap. CDR3 length equals 15 residues. Germline V gives CDR1 SGHKS, CDR2 YYEKEE (reference sequence). The CDR3 nucleotides are TGTGCCAGCAGCTTGAACGCAGGGAATAATTCACCCCTCCACTTT. Amino acid sequence: CASSLNAGNNSPLHF.

The V call is TRBV2, the J call TRBJ2-1; a weak D match, TRBD2 (6 bases). The CDR3 extends over 17 amino acids. Deletions cut 6 bases from V and 10 bases from J, with 28 bases between. Germline lookup yields CDR1 SNHLY and CDR2 FYNNEI. In DNA form, the CDR3 reads TGTGCCAGCAGCGACACCCTTGGGAAAGGGGACTTTTGGGAGCAGTTCTTC. Its translation is CASSDTLGKGDFWEQFF. Together with reference TRBV2 and TRBJ2-1, the CDR3 gives the full variable domain: EPEVTQTPSHQVTQMGQEVILRCVPISNHLYFYWYRQILGQKVEFLVSFYNNEISEKSEIFDDQFSVERPDGSNFTLKIRSTKLEDSAMYFCASSDTLGKGDFWEQFFGPGTRLTVL.

This sequence joins TRBV5-4 and TRBJ2-6; D is perhaps TRBD1 (7 bases). V gave up 0 bases and J gave up 4 bases, with 14 bases separating them. The CDR3 runs to 17 residues. Looked up from germline, CDR1 is SGHNT and CDR2 is YYREEE (reference sequence). CDR3: CASSLGQGGRGANVLTF. CDR3 DNA sequence: TGTGCCAGCAGCTTGGGACAGGGAGGTAGAGGGGCCAACGTCCTGACTTTC.

The rearrangement links TRBV18 to TRBJ1-2, with D perhaps matching TRBD1 (5 bases). The V gene lost 5 bases and the J gene lost 0 bases, with 10 bases spanning the gap. Germline CDR1 and CDR2: KGHSH and LQKENI. This CDR3 is built from 14 residues. CDR3 region: CASSKGTANYGYTF. CDR3 DNA: TGTGCCAGCTCAAAAGGGACTGCTAACTATGGCTACACCTTC.

This clone has a single count. This chain joins TRBV21-1 and TRBJ2-3; the listed D gene, TRBD1, was not tested against the DNA. TRBV21-1 is a documented pseudogene. The CDR3 sequence is 17 residues long. The CDR3 region is CASSPKYDKDNTDTQYF. The CDR3 bases are TGTGCCAGCAGCCCGAAGTACGACAAGGACAACACAGATACGCAGTATTTT.

V and J are TRBV7-9 and TRBJ2-4; 9 bases line up with TRBD1. The CDR3 length is 18 residues. After removal of 3 bases from V and 1 base from J, the junction contained 10 bases not matched to a gene. The germline V gene encodes CDR1 SEHNR and CDR2 FQNEAQ (reference sequence). CDR3 sequence: CASSLAGQGGVAKNIQYF. The CDR3 DNA sequence: TGTGCCAGCAGCTTGGCGGGACAGGGCGGGGTCGCCAAAAACATTCAGTACTTC. The full variable domain, in which reference TRBV7-9 and TRBJ2-4 provide the parts outside the CDR3, is DTGVSQNPRHKITKRGQNVTFRCDPISEHNRLYWYRQTLGQGPEFLTYFQNEAQLEKSRLLSDRFSAERPKGSFSTLEIQRTEQGDSAMYLCASSLAGQGGVAKNIQYFGAGTRLSVL.

The chain has TRBV7-3 and TRBJ2-1; D gene unclear. Germline loops: CDR1 SGHTA, CDR2 FQGTGA. The CDR3 is 15 amino acids. V was cut by 5 bases and J by 0 bases, with 11 bases left in between. The CDR3 sequence is CASSREHSSYNEQFF. The CDR3 DNA reads as TGTGCCAGCAGCAGAGAACACAGCTCCTACAATGAGCAGTTCTTC.

The CDR3 is CASSPPGGATYGYTF. The CDR3 DNA reads TGTGCCAGCAGCCCCCCGGGGGGGGCGACCTATGGCTACACCTTC. The chain uses TRBV9 and TRBJ1-2; D possibly corresponds to TRBD1 (6 bases). Germline loops: CDR1 SGDLS, CDR2 YYNGEE. There are 15 residues in the CDR3. Trimming pared 4 bases from V and 4 bases from J, leaving 17 bases between.

The chain employs TRBV7-9 and TRBJ1-6; 10 bases are shared with TRBD1. This CDR3 is 17 amino acids long. The V gene end was trimmed by 5 bases and the J gene end by 1 base; junction bases not matched to a gene: 5. Germline loops: CDR1 SEHNR, CDR2 FQNEAQ (reference sequence). The CDR3 DNA is TGTGCCAGCAGCAGGGGGACAGGGGAATCCTATAATTCACCCCTCCACTTT. It yields the protein CASSRGTGESYNSPLHF.

This clone appeared a few times. The rearrangement uses TRBV4-3 and TRBJ1-1; TRBD1 might be the D (5 bases). Germline-derived CDR1 and CDR2 are LGHNA and YSLEER. This CDR3 is built from 16 residues. Trimming shortened V by 1 base and J by 3 bases, and 15 bases separated the two germline ends. The CDR3 DNA reads as TGCGCCAGCAGCCAAGGAACGGGGGGGTCGTACACTGAAGCTTTCTTT. This encodes CASSQGTGGSYTEAFF.

The genes are TRBV19 and TRBJ2-5, with 7 bases aligning to TRBD2. J lost 4 bases, V lost 5 bases, and 1 base had no gene match. CDR3 length: 12 amino acids. Germline CDR1 reads LNHDA; CDR2 reads SQIVND (reference sequence). The CDR3 region is CASSGGGETQYF. In DNA form, the CDR3 reads TGTGCCAGTAGTGGGGGGGGAGAGACCCAGTACTTC.

This rearrangement joins TRBV7-9 to TRBJ1-1; possibly TRBD1 for D (5 bases). Between the trimmed V and J ends, which lost 5 bases and 11 bases, there was a span of 18 bases. The CDR3 contains 13 residues. Germline CDR1 SEHNR, CDR2 FQNEAQ (reference sequence). Here the CDR3 DNA reads TGTGCCAGCAGCCTGATCCAGGGCAATGAGGCTTTCTTT. Encoded protein: CASSLIQGNEAFF. The whole variable domain, filled in from reference TRBV7-9 and TRBJ1-1, reads DTGVSQNPRHKITKRGQNVTFRCDPISEHNRLYWYRQTLGQGPEFLTYFQNEAQLEKSRLLSDRFSAERPKGSFSTLEIQRTEQGDSAMYLCASSLIQGNEAFFGQGTRLTVV.

V gene TRBV10-3 combines with J gene TRBJ1-2, with 12 bases aligning to TRBD1. The V and J ends lost 2 bases and 3 bases, in that order; junction bases with no gene match: 10. Germline V gene sequence: CDR1 ENHRY, CDR2 SYGVKD. There are 18 residues in the CDR3. The chain's CDR3 is CAISEPPGQGALYYGYTF. In nucleotides, the CDR3 is TGTGCCATCAGTGAGCCTCCGGGACAGGGGGCCCTATACTATGGCTACACCTTC.

V gene TRBV19 combines with J gene TRBJ2-3; weak D call: TRBD2 (5 bases). The CDR3 has 14 amino acids. Trimming removed 8 bases at V and 2 bases at J, with 14 bases between. Germline assignment: CDR1 LNHDA and CDR2 SQIVND (reference sequence). For the CDR3, the DNA is TGTGCCAGTTCCTCAGGACTGATCACAGATACGCAGTATTTT. Translating it yields CASSSGLITDTQYF.

This chain uses TRBV28 with TRBJ2-1, with 14 bases matching TRBD2. The V and J ends lost 9 bases and 8 bases, in that order; junction bases with no gene match: 9. CDR1 MDHEN and CDR2 SYDVKM come from the germline V gene. This CDR3 is built from 15 residues. CDR3 coding DNA: TGTGCCAGTGGGACTAGCGGGAGTAACGGCGATGAGCAGTTCTTC. Its translation is CASGTSGSNGDEQFF.

CDR3 sequence reads: CASSVDISYNSPLHF. The DNA of the CDR3 is TGTGCCAGCAGCGTAGACATCTCCTATAATTCACCCCTCCACTTT. The chain joins TRBV9 to TRBJ1-6; D gene ambiguous. Trimming took off 0 bases at V and 0 bases at J, with 4 bases between the two ends. CDR1 is SGDLS, CDR2 YYNGEE, per germline. The CDR3 is made up of 15 amino acids.

This clone turned up a few times. J is TRBJ1-1 and V is TRBV5-1; possible D gene TRBD1, 5 bases. Germline lookup yields CDR1 SGHRS and CDR2 YFSETQ. CDR3 length: 15 residues. The V gene lost 3 bases and the J gene lost 4 bases, with 16 bases spanning the gap. The chain's CDR3 is CASSSAQGLRTEAFF. CDR3 DNA: TGCGCCAGCAGCTCGGCGCAGGGTTTGCGCACTGAAGCTTTCTTT.